This paragraph reports one TCR beta chain. Its matching antigen is unknown. V dropped 4 bases and J dropped 5; count of bases not matched to a gene: 8. The CDR3 is 15 residues long. Germline V gene data show CDR1 as LNHDA and CDR2 as SQIVND (reference sequence). Primers: 60 Vbeta forward and 13 Jbeta reverse. Produced via immunoSEQ multiplex PCR; TCRdb's table is partial and in-frame only. In all, the sample yields about 47,000 clones. The sample belongs to a study of cytomegalovirus exposure and HLA in healthy donors. Nominally healthy donors provided the samples, though records likely missed some immune exposures. Study conclusions and caveats: The classifier was said to identify cytomegalovirus status with high specificity and sensitivity.

The receptor comes from a male donor in good health and CMV-seronegative. The specimen sequenced was PBMCs. The chain links TRBV19 to TRBJ1-2, with TRBD1 matching 9 bases. CDR3 DNA: TGTGCCAGTAGTAAGCTTGACAGGGGGAAATATGGCTACACCTTC. Translating gives CASSKLDRGKYGYTF.